This TCR beta chain stems from a study of cytomegalovirus exposure and HLA in healthy donors. Study results and caveats: In all likelihood, a cluster of highly shared sequence variants was a sequencing artifact.

The germline gives CDR1 MNHEY, CDR2 SMNVEV (reference sequence). The CDR3 has 13 residues. Trimming shortened V by 4 bases and J by 7 bases, and 13 bases separated the two germline ends. Points on this clone: No antigen is known for it.

The PCR employed 60 Vbeta primers together with 13 Jbeta primers. TCRdb keeps only in-frame clones here, not all; method: immunoSEQ multiplex PCR. This sample has around 150,000 clones, with 80% to 90% found just once. The sample was PBMCs. The rearrangement joins TRBV27 to TRBJ1-1; perhaps TRBD1 as D (6 bases). The clonotype originates from a woman between 50 and 59 years old in good health and CMV-seronegative. DNA for the CDR3: TGTGCCAGCAGTTCCGGGACACGAAGTGAAGCTTTCTTT. Translated, it gives CASSSGTRSEAFF.